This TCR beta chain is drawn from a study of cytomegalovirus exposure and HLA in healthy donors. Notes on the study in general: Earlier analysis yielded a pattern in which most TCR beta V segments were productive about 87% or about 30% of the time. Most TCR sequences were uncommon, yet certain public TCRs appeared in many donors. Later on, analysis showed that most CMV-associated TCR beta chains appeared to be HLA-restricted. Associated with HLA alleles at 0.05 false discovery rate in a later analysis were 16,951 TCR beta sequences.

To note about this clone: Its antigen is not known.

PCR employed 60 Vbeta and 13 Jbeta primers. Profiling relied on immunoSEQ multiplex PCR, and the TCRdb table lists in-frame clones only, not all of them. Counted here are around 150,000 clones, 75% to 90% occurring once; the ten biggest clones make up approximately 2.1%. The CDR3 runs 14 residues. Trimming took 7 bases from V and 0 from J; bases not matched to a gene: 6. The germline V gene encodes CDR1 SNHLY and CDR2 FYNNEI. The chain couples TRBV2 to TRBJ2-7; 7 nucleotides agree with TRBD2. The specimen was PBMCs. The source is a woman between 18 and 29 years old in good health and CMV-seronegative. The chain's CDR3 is CASTFGRSSYEQYF. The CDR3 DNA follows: TGTGCCAGCACATTCGGGAGGAGCTCCTACGAGCAGTACTTC.